This T cell receptor beta chain was observed in a study of T cells in Graves' hyperthyroidism and ophthalmopathy. Study-level points and caveats: From stable hyperthyroidism, ophthalmopathy was set apart by a 13 V-J model. Blood shared most expanded thyroid clonotypes above 0.001.

This clonotype was seen at least ten times. Its matching antigen is unknown. The germline V gene has CDR1 SNHLY and CDR2 FYNNEI. Trimming took 1 base from V and 1 from J, leaving 11 bases between them. This CDR3 has 16 amino acids. Amplification of TCR beta CDR3 regions used RNA as the template. During a first-round RT-PCR of the TCR CDR3, the HTBI primer set was used. TCRdb fed the multiplex PCR reads into MiXCR, producing one record per CDR3 protein. This sample has roughly 250,000 distinct CDR3 sequences, with roughly 15% found just once. Uncontrolled infections, other autoimmune diseases, pregnancy or lactation led to exclusion of patients. PBMCs were derived from about 10 ml fresh peripheral blood.

Sequencing used blood. This chain links TRBV2 with TRBJ1-3, with a tentative D call TRBD1 (6 bases). This clonotype was obtained from a woman in her forties with Graves' hyperthyroidism that later progressed to Graves' ophthalmopathy. CDR3 protein: CASSEDRALSGNTIYF. In DNA, the CDR3 is TGTGCCAGCAGTGAAGACAGGGCTCTGTCTGGAAACACCATATATTTT.